What follows describes a single TCR beta chain. Profiled with immunoSEQ multiplex PCR; TCRdb holds only in-frame clones, not every one. The table lists 55,000 to 80,000 clones, more than 75% of them singletons. The sample belongs to a study of OX40 agonist ivuxolimab in advanced cancers. The germline V gene has CDR1 MNHEY and CDR2 SMNVEV (reference sequence). CDR3 length equals 16 residues. V lost 8 bases to trimming and J lost 4 bases; unmatched junction nucleotides: 15. The sequence derives from an adult with an advanced solid tumor such as melanoma, head and neck, liver or kidney cancer. This specimen consisted of CD4+ or CD8+ T cells sorted from blood, obtained in a trial of the OX40 agonist ivuxolimab. The rearrangement links TRBV27 to TRBJ1-2; 8 bases fit TRBD1. The CDR3 bases are TGTGCCAGCCAACCAGCCGGGACAGGCGTTCTCTATGGCTACACCTTC. Its protein is CASQPAGTGVLYGYTF.